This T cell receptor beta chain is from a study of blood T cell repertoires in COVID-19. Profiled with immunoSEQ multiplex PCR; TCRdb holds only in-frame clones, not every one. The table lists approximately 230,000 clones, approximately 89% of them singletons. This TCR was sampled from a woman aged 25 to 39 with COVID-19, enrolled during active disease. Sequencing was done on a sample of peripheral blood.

The CDR3 bases are TGTGCCAGCAGAGCCGGACAGAGCGTTGAAGCTTTCTTT. This sequence encodes CASRAGQSVEAFF. The chain has TRBV7-2 and TRBJ1-1; tentatively, D is TRBD1 (6 bases). Trimming stripped 6 bases from V and 7 bases from J, with 15 bases between. The CDR3 totals 13 residues. The V gene's germline CDR1 is SGHTA and CDR2 FQGNSA. Full variable domain (missing parts from reference TRBV7-2 and TRBJ1-1): GAGVSQSPSNKVTEKGKDVELRCDPISGHTALYWYRQSLGQGLEFLIYFQGNSAPDKSGLPSDRFSAERTGGSVSTLTIQRTQQEDSAVYLCASRAGQSVEAFFGQGTRLTVV.